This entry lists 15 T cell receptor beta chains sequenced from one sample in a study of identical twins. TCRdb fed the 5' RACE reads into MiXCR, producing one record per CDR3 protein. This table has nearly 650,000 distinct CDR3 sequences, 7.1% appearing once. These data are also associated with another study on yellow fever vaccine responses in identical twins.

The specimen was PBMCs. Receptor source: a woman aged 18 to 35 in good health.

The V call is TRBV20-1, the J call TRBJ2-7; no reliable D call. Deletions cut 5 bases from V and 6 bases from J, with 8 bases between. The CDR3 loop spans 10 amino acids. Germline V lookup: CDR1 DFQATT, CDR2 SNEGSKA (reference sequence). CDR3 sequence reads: CSAFVVEQYV. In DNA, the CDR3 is TGCAGTGCTTTTGTGGTCGAGCAGTACGTC.

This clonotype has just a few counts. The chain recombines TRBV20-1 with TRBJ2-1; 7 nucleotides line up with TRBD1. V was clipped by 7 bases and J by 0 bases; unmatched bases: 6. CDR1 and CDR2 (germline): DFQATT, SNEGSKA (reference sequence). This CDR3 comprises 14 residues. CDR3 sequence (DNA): TGCAGTGGCAGGGGGAGCAGCTCCTACAATGAGCAGTTCTTC. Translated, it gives CSGRGSSSYNEQFF.

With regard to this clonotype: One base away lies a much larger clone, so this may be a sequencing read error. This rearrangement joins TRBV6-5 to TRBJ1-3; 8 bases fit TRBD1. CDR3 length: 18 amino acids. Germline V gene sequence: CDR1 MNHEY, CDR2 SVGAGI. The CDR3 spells CANSYTEWTGSSGNTIYF. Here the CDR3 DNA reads TGTGCCAACAGTTATACCGAGTGGACAGGGAGCTCTGGAAACACCATATATTTT.

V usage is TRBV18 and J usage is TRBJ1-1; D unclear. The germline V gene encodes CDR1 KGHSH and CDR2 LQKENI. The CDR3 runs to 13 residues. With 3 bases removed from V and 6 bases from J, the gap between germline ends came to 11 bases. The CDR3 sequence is CASSPRDEAEAFF. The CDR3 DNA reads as TGTGCCAGCTCACCCCGGGATGAGGCTGAAGCTTTCTTT.

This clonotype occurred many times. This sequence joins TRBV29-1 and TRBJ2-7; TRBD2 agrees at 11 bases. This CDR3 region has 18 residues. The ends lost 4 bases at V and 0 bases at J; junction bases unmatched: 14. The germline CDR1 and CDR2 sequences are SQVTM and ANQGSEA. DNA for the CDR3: TGCAGCGTTGTTAAGGGGACTAGCGGACGCCCAAGCTCCTACGAGCAGTACTTC. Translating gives CSVVKGTSGRPSSYEQYF.

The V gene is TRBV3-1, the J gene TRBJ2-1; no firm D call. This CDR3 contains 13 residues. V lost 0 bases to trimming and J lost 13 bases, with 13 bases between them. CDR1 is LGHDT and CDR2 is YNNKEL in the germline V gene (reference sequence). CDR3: CASSQDRESHQFF. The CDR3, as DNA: TGTGCCAGCAGCCAAGATCGAGAGTCCCACCAGTTCTTC.

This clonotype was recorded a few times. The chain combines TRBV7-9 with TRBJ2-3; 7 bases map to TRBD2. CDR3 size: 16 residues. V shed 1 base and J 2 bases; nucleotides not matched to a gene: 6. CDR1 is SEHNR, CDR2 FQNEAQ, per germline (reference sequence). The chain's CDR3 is CASSLGPAGPTDTQYF. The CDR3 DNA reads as TGTGCCAGCAGCTTAGGTCCAGCGGGGCCCACAGATACGCAGTATTTT.

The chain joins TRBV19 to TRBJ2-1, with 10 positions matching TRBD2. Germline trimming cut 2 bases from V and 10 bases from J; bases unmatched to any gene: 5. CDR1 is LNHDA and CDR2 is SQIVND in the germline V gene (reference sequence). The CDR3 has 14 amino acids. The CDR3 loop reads CASSITSGTGEQFF. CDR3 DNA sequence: TGTGCCAGTAGTATAACTAGCGGGACGGGCGAGCAGTTCTTC.

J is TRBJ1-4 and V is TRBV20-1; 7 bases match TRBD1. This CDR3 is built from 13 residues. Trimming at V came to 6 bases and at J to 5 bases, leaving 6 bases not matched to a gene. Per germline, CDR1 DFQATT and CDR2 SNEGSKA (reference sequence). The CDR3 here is CSAPTGRNEKLFF. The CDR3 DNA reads TGCAGTGCCCCGACAGGGCGAAATGAAAAACTGTTTTTT.

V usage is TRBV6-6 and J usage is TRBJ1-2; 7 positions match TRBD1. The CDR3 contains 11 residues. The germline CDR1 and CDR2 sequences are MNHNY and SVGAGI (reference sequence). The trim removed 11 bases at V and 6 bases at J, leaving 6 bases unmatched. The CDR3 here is CAVYRGDGYTF. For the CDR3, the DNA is TGTGCCGTGTACAGGGGAGATGGCTACACCTTC.

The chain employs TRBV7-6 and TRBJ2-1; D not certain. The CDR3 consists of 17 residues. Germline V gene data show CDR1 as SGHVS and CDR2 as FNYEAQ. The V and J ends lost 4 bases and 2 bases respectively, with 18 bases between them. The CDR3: CASSSPEKRKAYNEQFF. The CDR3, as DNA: TGTGCCAGCAGCTCCCCGGAGAAGCGTAAAGCCTACAATGAGCAGTTCTTC.

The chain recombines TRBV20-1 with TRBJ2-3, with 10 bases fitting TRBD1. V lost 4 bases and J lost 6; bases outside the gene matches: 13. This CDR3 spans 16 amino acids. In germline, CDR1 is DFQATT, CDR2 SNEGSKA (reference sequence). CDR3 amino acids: CSATTRRQGAGDTQYF. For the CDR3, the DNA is TGCAGTGCTACCACCCGAAGACAGGGGGCGGGGGATACGCAGTATTTT.

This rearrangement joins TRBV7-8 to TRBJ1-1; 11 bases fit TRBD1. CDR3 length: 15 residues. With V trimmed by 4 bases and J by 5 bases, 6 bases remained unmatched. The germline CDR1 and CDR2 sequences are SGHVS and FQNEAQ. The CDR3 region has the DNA TGTGCCAGCAGCTCGGACAGGGGGCCGGGTACTGAAGCTTTCTTT. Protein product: CASSSDRGPGTEAFF.

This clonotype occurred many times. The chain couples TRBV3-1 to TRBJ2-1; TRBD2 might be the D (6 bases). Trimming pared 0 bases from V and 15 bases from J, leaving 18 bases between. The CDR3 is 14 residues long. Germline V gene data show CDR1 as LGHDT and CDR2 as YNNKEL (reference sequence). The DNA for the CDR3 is TGTGCCAGCAGCCAAGATGCGGGGACGAGGGGTTGGTTCTTC. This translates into CASSQDAGTRGWFF.

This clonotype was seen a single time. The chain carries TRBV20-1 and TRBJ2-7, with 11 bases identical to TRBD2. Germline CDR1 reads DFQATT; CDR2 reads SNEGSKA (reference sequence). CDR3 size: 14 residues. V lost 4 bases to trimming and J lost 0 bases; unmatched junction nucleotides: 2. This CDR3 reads CSATGTSGSYEQYF. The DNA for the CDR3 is TGCAGTGCTACGGGGACTAGCGGCTCCTACGAGCAGTACTTC.